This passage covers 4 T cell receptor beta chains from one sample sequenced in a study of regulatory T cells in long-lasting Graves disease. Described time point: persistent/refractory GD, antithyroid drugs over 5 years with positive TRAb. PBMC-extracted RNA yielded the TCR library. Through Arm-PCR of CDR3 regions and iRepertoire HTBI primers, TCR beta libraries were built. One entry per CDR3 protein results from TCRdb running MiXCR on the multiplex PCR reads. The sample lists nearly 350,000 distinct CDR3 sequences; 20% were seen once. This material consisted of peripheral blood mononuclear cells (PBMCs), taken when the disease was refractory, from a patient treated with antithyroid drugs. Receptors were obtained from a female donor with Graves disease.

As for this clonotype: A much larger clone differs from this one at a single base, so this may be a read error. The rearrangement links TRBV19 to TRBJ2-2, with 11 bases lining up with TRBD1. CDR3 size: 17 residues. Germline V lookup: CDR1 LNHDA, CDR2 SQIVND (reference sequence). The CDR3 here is CASSIIPGTGGAGELLF. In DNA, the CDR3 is TGTGCCAGTAGTATAATACCCGGGACAGGGGGAGCCGGGGAGCTGCTTTTT.

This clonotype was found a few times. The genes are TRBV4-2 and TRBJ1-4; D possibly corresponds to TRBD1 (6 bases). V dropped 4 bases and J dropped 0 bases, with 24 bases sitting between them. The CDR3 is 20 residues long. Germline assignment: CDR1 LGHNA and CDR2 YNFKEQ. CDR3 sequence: CASSPQGADLKIATNEKLFF. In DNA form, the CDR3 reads TGTGCCAGCAGCCCACAGGGTGCCGATTTAAAAATTGCAACTAATGAAAAACTGTTTTTT.

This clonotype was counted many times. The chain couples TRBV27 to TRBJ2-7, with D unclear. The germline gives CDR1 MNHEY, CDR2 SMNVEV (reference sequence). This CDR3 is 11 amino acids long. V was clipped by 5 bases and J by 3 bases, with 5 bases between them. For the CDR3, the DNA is TGTGCCAGCAGTAACCTCTACGAGCAGTACTTC. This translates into CASSNLYEQYF.

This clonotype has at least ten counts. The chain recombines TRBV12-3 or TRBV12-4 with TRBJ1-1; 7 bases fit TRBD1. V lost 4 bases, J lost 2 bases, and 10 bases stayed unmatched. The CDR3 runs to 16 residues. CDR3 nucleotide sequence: TGTGCCAGCAGTTCTCCAAGACAGGGCTTAAACACTGAAGCTTTCTTT. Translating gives CASSSPRQGLNTEAFF.